This TCR beta chain is drawn from a study of shared clonotypes between healthy human individuals. General observations from the study: Large sequencing depth failed to make sorted-subset sequencing complete, rarefaction showed.

CDR1 is MGHDK and CDR2 is SYGVNS in the germline V gene. V lost 4 bases and J lost 9, with 10 bases in between. The CDR3 totals 13 residues. In the original workflow: Junction-only sequences without quality scores were provided by ImmunoSEQ, so filtering was different. TCRdb keeps only in-frame clones here, not all; method: immunoSEQ multiplex PCR. From that table come the V and J calls and clone size; the DNA was used to work out D and trimming. The sample carries about 2.4 million clones, roughly 93% recorded once. This clone was found once. Its specificity is unknown. The sample comprised naive CD4+ T cells from PBMCs. Subset: CD45RA+ positively selected. This clonotype originated in a young man in good health. Some clones in this sample may be carry-over from other donors' samples. The chain links TRBV25-1 to TRBJ1-6; tentatively, D is TRBD1 (6 bases). The CDR3 here is CASSGTDSSPLHF. The CDR3 DNA follows: TGTGCCAGCAGTGGGACGGACAGTTCACCCCTCCACTTT.